One and the same sample provided the 12 T cell receptor beta chains below, sequenced in a study of T cells in localized non-small cell lung cancer. Assay used: immunoSEQ multiplex PCR; TCRdb lists only in-frame clones, some missing. The profile covers roughly 35,000 clones, with approximately 91% appearing a single time and under 5.5% taken by the ten largest. The sequencing used peripheral blood, collected before any cancer treatment. Every receptor here comes from a woman aged 35 to 69 with stage I lung adenocarcinoma.

The J gene is TRBJ1-2, the V gene TRBV5-1; TRBD1 matches at 7 bases. Germline V gene sequence: CDR1 SGHRS, CDR2 YFSETQ. The CDR3 consists of 15 residues. V dropped 0 bases and J dropped 6; count of bases not matched to a gene: 8. The CDR3 region is CASSLGTGELNGYTF. In nucleotides, the CDR3 is TGCGCCAGCAGCTTGGGAACAGGGGAACTGAATGGCTACACCTTC.

The chain uses TRBV5-4 and TRBJ1-1; perhaps TRBD1 as D (6 bases). V lost 2 bases and J lost 8, with 10 bases in between. The CDR3 covers 12 residues. Germline V gene sequence: CDR1 SGHNT, CDR2 YYREEE (reference sequence). The CDR3 region is CASSLGGLEAFF. The DNA for the CDR3 is TGTGCCAGCAGCTTAGGGGGGCTAGAAGCTTTCTTT.

The chain employs TRBV6-5 and TRBJ2-7; 7 bases are a match to TRBD1. CDR1 is MNHEY, CDR2 SVGAGI, per germline. J was trimmed by 3 bases and V by 0 bases; bases with no gene match: 5. The CDR3 is 15 residues long. For the CDR3, the DNA is TGTGCCAGCAGTTACTCGAGGACAGGTAACTACGAGCAGTACTTC. It encodes CASSYSRTGNYEQYF.

The chain links TRBV18 to TRBJ2-3, with 8 bases matching TRBD2. CDR1 is KGHSH, CDR2 LQKENI, per germline. The CDR3 runs to 19 residues. J gave up 5 bases and V 6 bases, and 22 bases lay outside the gene matches. The CDR3 DNA reads as TGTGCCAGCTCCCCCCGGGACTACGATCTGGCGGGGGGAAAAGATACGCAGTATTTT. Encoded protein: CASSPRDYDLAGGKDTQYF.

The genes are TRBV19 and TRBJ2-5; no clear D. Trimming removed 3 bases from V and 5 bases from J, with 10 bases in between. Germline CDR1 is LNHDA and CDR2 is SQIVND (reference sequence). The CDR3 extends over 13 amino acids. The CDR3 DNA reads as TGTGCCAGTAGTATGGTGGGCTCGGAGACCCAGTACTTC. The encoded protein is CASSMVGSETQYF.

The chain recombines TRBV4-3 with TRBJ1-1, with no clear D. The CDR3 has 13 amino acids. Trimming left V 2 bases short and J 1 base short, with 5 bases between. The V gene's germline CDR1 is LGHNA and CDR2 YSLEER. For the CDR3, the DNA is TGCGCCAGCAGCCAAAGTTGGAACACTGAAGCTTTCTTT. This encodes CASSQSWNTEAFF.

The chain joins TRBV7-3 to TRBJ2-1, with 10 bases identical to TRBD1. Germline trimming cut 5 bases from V and 9 bases from J; bases unmatched to any gene: 4. Germline lookup yields CDR1 SGHTA and CDR2 FQGTGA. The CDR3 is 13 amino acids. The CDR3 DNA reads as TGTGCCAGCAGCCAGGGACAGGGGACTGAGCAGTTCTTC. As protein: CASSQGQGTEQFF.

The gene calls are TRBV7-6 and TRBJ1-1; weak D call: TRBD1 (6 bases). Germline V CDR1 and CDR2: SGHVS, FNYEAQ. Trimming took 0 bases from V and 4 from J, leaving 9 bases between them. CDR3 length equals 14 residues. Here the CDR3 DNA reads TGTGCCAGCAGCTTAGCGCAGGGGAGCACTGAAGCTTTCTTT. It translates to CASSLAQGSTEAFF.

The table lists this clone with a count of one. The V and J genes are TRBV5-5 and TRBJ1-5; D unclear. The germline V and J ends were trimmed by 3 bases and 2 bases, with 12 bases remaining between them. This CDR3 contains 15 residues. Germline lookup yields CDR1 SGHKS and CDR2 YYEKEE (reference sequence). The CDR3 loop is CASSSRGVGNQPQHF. CDR3 bases: TGTGCCAGCAGCTCCCGCGGGGTAGGCAATCAGCCCCAGCATTTT. The full variable domain, in which reference TRBV5-5 and TRBJ1-5 provide the parts outside the CDR3, is DAGVTQSPTHLIKTRGQQVTLRCSPISGHKSVSWYQQVLGQGPQFIFQYYEKEERGRGNFPDRFSARQFPNYSSELNVNALLLGDSALYLCASSSRGVGNQPQHFGDGTRLSIL.

For the CDR3, the DNA is TGTGCCATCAGTGAGTCGGAGAGAGAACAGCCCCAGCATTTT. As protein: CAISESEREQPQHF. This chain uses TRBV10-3 with TRBJ1-5; D remains unclear. With 0 bases removed from V and 7 bases from J, the gap between germline ends came to 10 bases. The germline V gene has CDR1 ENHRY and CDR2 SYGVKD. This CDR3 is 14 amino acids long.

This chain joins TRBV4-2 and TRBJ2-2, with no clear D. Per the germline V gene, CDR1 is LGHNA and CDR2 is YNFKEQ. The germline V and J ends were trimmed by 0 bases and 6 bases, with 11 bases remaining between them. CDR3 length equals 15 residues. This CDR3 reads CASSQEVGVAGELFF. CDR3 nucleotide sequence: TGTGCCAGCAGCCAAGAGGTTGGAGTCGCCGGGGAGCTGTTTTTT.

V is TRBV7-9 and J is TRBJ2-7; TRBD2 agrees at 8 bases. V gave up 5 bases and J gave up 5 bases; unmatched junction bases: 8. Germline CDR1 reads SEHNR; CDR2 reads FQNEAQ (reference sequence). CDR3 size: 14 residues. CDR3 region: CASSPDSGADEQYF. The CDR3 DNA reads as TGTGCCAGCAGCCCAGATAGCGGGGCCGACGAGCAGTACTTC. The full variable domain, completed using reference TRBV7-9 and TRBJ2-7, is DTGVSQNPRHKITKRGQNVTFRCDPISEHNRLYWYRQTLGQGPEFLTYFQNEAQLEKSRLLSDRFSAERPKGSFSTLEIQRTEQGDSAMYLCASSPDSGADEQYFGPGTRLTVT.